This is a list of T cell receptor beta chains from one sample in a study of blood T cell repertoires in COVID-19. Repertoires were generated with immunoSEQ multiplex PCR, while TCRdb's copy carries only in-frame clones and drops some. The data show 90,000 to 150,000 clones, more than 70% seen once. Material: peripheral blood. Receptors originate from a human donor in a cohort sampled during active COVID-19. Both conserved end residues are part of each CDR3. The order of the fields is V gene, J gene, CDR3 protein.

TRBV28,TRBJ1-3,CASSTPSSGNTIYF
TRBV5-4,TRBJ2-7,CASSIGLAGGHSYEQYF
TRBV19,TRBJ2-7,CASSSLDRVSSEQYF
TRBV5-5,TRBJ2-7,CASSWVLLSYEQYF
TRBV19,TRBJ1-2,CATAPGTGGAYYGYTF
TRBV10-2,TRBJ2-7,CASSGAGLLYEQYF
TRBV15,TRBJ2-3,CATSRGPEPDTQYF
TRBV13,TRBJ1-1,CASSLGQGGTEAFF
TRBV27,TRBJ1-5,CASSLRQGNQPQHF
TRBV5-6,TRBJ1-4,CASSLKPGTNEKLFF
TRBV5-6,TRBJ2-3,CASSFKGEKSSTDTQYF
TRBV21-1,TRBJ1-2,CASSKFRRGRTNYGYTF
TRBV7-9,TRBJ2-7,CASSRGTRSYEQYF
TRBV27,TRBJ1-1,CASRTGGTEAFF
TRBV7-6,TRBJ1-1,CASSLGANTEAFF